Described below is a single T cell receptor (beta chain) sequence and its context. Produced via immunoSEQ multiplex PCR; TCRdb's table is partial and in-frame only. The sample shows tens of thousands of clones, 90% to 95% of them seen only once. The sample comes from a study of T cell changes during pregnancy in multiple sclerosis. Germline V CDR1 and CDR2: LNHDA, SQIVND (reference sequence). This CDR3 contains 14 residues. V lost 2 bases and J 1 base, leaving 8 bases between the germline ends. The starting material was CD4+ T cells from peripheral blood mononuclear cells, obtained in the second trimester of pregnancy. This receptor was identified in a female donor with multiple sclerosis, enrolled in a pregnancy study. This chain connects TRBV19 to TRBJ1-1; D is uncertain. For the CDR3, the DNA is TGTGCCAGTAGTATAAATAGAGAGAACACTGAAGCTTTCTTT. Translating gives CASSINRENTEAFF.